This entry describes one TCR beta chain. What it binds is not known. This sample was included in a study of vaccination and CD4 T cells after COVID-19. The treatment here: roughly 10-day PBMC culture with coronavirus spike peptide pools or control peptides (ViraFEST assay). Germline CDR1 is SGHRS and CDR2 is YFSETQ. V was cut by 6 bases and J by 0 bases, with 13 bases left in between. The CDR3 totals 15 residues. Sequencing of the DNA from cultured CD4+ T cells was carried out with the Oncomine TCR Beta short-read assay. TCRdb re-called the PCR reads with MiXCR, one entry per CDR3 protein. The sample contains 15,000 to 20,000 distinct CDR3 sequences, 35% to 45% of which appear only once.

Source: CD4+ T cells from blood, cultured in vitro, taken before SARS-CoV-2 vaccination. The sequence was collected from a human donor who received a COVID-19 vaccine. The chain combines TRBV5-1 with TRBJ2-1, with D hard to call. The CDR3, as DNA: TGCGCCAGCAAGCGAGACGGCGACTCCTACAATGAGCAGTTCTTC. Translation: CASKRDGDSYNEQFF.